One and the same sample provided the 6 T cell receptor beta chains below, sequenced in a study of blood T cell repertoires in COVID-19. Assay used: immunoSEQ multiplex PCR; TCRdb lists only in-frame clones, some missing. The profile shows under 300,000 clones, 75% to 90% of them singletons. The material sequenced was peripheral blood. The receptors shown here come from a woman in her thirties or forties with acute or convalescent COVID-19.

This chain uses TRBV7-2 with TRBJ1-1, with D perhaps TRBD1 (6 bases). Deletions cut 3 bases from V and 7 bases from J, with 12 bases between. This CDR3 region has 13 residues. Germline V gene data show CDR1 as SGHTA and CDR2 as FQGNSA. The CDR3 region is CASSFLRQVEAFF. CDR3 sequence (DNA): TGTGCCAGCAGCTTCCTCCGACAGGTTGAAGCTTTCTTT.

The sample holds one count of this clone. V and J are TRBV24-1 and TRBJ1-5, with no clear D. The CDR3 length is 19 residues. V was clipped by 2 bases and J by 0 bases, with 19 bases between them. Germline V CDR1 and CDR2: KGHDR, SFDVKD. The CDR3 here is CATSDSGKQKIYSNQPQHF. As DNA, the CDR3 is TGTGCCACCAGTGATTCCGGGAAGCAGAAAATTTATAGCAATCAGCCCCAGCATTTT.

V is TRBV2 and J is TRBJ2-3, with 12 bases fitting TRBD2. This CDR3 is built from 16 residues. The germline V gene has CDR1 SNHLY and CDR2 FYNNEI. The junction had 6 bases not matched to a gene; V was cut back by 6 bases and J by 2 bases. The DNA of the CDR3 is TGTGCCAGCAGGGACCGGACTAGCGGGGACACAGATACGCAGTATTTT. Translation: CASRDRTSGDTDTQYF.

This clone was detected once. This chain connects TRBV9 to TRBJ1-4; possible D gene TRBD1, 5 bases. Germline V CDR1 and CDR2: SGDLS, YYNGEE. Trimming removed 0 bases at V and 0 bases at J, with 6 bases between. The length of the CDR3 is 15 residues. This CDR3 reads CASSVGGSTNEKLFF. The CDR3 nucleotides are TGTGCCAGCAGCGTAGGGGGCTCAACTAATGAAAAACTGTTTTTT.

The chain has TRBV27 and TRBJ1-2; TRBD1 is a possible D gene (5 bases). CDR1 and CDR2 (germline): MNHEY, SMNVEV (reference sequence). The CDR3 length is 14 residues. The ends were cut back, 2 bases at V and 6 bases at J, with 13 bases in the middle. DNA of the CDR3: TGTGCCAGCAGTTTAGGCAGGGTGGGGCATGGCTACACCTTC. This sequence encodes CASSLGRVGHGYTF.

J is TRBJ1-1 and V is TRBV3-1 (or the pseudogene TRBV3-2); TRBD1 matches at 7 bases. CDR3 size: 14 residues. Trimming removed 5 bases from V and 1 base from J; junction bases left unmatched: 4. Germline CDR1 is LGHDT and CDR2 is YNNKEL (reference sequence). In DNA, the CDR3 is TGTGCCAGCAGCTCCCGGGACAGGAACACTGAAGCTTTCTTT. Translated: CASSSRDRNTEAFF.